This T cell receptor beta chain was documented in a study of vaccination and CD4 T cells after COVID-19. Study context: Post-diagnosis, post-COVID samples were collected after a median roughly 100 days, ranging 35 to 161.

Comment on this clonotype: What it recognizes is unknown.

Cultured CD4+ T cell DNA underwent sequencing with the Oncomine TCR Beta short-read assay. CD4+ T cells were cultured, and genomic DNA was extracted from them. TCRdb independently ran MiXCR on the PCR reads; one entry per CDR3 protein. Counted here are 6,500 to 10,000 distinct CDR3 sequences, around 66% occurring once; the ten biggest clones make up around 33%. Regarding treatment: approximately 9-day PBMC culture with coronavirus spike peptide pools or control peptides (ViraFEST assay). Looked up from germline, CDR1 is DFQATT and CDR2 is SNEGSKA (reference sequence). J gave up 2 bases and V 6 bases, and 11 bases lay outside the gene matches. This CDR3 has 15 amino acids.

The V and J genes are TRBV20-1 and TRBJ2-7; the match to TRBD2 covers 9 bases. The clonotype comes from a human donor who had recovered from COVID-19. The sequenced sample was CD4+ T cells from blood, cultured in vitro. CDR3 sequence reads: CSAERSTSGTYEQYF. The CDR3 bases are TGCAGTGCGGAGAGGTCGACTAGCGGAACCTACGAGCAGTACTTC.